There are a few counts of the clone carrying this T cell receptor (beta chain). This record comes from a study of CD8+ T cells in alopecia areata. Isolated RNA was reverse transcribed into cDNA used as the sequencing template. TCRdb's table, derived via immunoSEQ multiplex PCR, lists solely in-frame clones and lacks some. This table has about 64,000 clones, about 44% appearing once. The sequence came from a human donor with alopecia areata. The sample consisted of NKG2D-low CD8+ T cells sorted from blood.

The CDR3 sequence: CASTSSSYEQYF. In nucleotides, the CDR3 is TGTGCCAGCACTTCTAGCTCCTACGAGCAGTACTTC. The chain is built from TRBV11-2 and TRBJ2-7; no reliable D call. Trimming stripped 7 bases from V and 0 bases from J, with 7 bases between. CDR1 is SGHAT, CDR2 FQNNGV, per germline. The CDR3 sequence is 12 residues long.